The rows below give T cell receptor beta chains drawn from one sample of a study of T cells after yellow fever vaccination. TCRdb re-derived calls from the 5' RACE reads in MiXCR, one entry per CDR3 protein. The table lists tens of thousands of distinct CDR3 sequences, around 7.3% of them singletons, with roughly two fifths in the top ten. This specimen consisted of CD8+ T cells sorted from PBMCs, obtained on the day of the yellow fever booster vaccination. Every receptor here comes from a man in his thirties or forties who received the YFV17D yellow fever vaccine. Both conserved end residues are part of each CDR3.

V,J,CDR3
TRBV4-3,TRBJ2-1,CATGEPNEQFF
TRBV4-1,TRBJ1-6,CASSQGPPFNSPLHF
TRBV20-1,TRBJ2-7,CSAAYADTSYEQYF
TRBV4-2,TRBJ2-1,CASSQEEATASDNEQFF
TRBV6-2/TRBV6-3,TRBJ2-7,CASSYAANEQYF
TRBV20-1,TRBJ2-2,CSAEKAGDVTGELFF
TRBV5-1,TRBJ2-2,CASSSTSGTTGELFF
TRBV6-1,TRBJ2-7,CASTDSDSYEQYF
TRBV24-1,TRBJ2-5,CATSEIGQGVETQYF
TRBV2,TRBJ2-1,CAGSGGSVANNEQFF
TRBV21-1,TRBJ2-2,CASTTTGGSGELFF
TRBV29-1,TRBJ1-2,CSVDLRDRKAYGYTF
TRBV7-9,TRBJ1-2,CAISRQGSGLDYGYTF
TRBV27,TRBJ2-7,CASSPVVGEQYF
TRBV6-2/TRBV6-3,TRBJ1-2,CASSGTENYGYTF
TRBV6-2/TRBV6-3,TRBJ2-1,CASGTSGSLRDEQFF
TRBV29-1,TRBJ2-2,CSVEDRGQDFTGELFF
TRBV9,TRBJ2-1,CASSVGWDTSYNEQFF
TRBV7-8,TRBJ2-3,CASSLGTGGGTDTQYF
TRBV6-5,TRBJ2-5,CASSFGLSETQYF
TRBV9,TRBJ2-5,CASSPPPLLTSQETQYF
TRBV18,TRBJ2-1,CASSPTGELGYNEQFF
TRBV5-1,TRBJ1-1,CASRTGSNTEAFF
TRBV11-2,TRBJ2-3,CASSLWGTSTDTQYF
TRBV6-1,TRBJ2-1,CASSKSTYNEQFF
TRBV4-3,TRBJ2-4,CASSQDTGQRFLKNIQYF
TRBV12-3/TRBV12-4,TRBJ2-1,CASSTATGGPNEQFF
TRBV23-1,TRBJ2-1,CASSQSHSGPHNEQFF
TRBV7-6,TRBJ2-5,CASSLSPDAFQETQYF
TRBV5-8,TRBJ2-1,CASSLGTGVDNEQFF
TRBV29-1,TRBJ2-1,CSVGGGTYNEQFF
TRBV27,TRBJ1-1,CASSPSMGQGGTEAFF
TRBV20-1,TRBJ2-1,CSATLGLAGAYEQFF
TRBV5-6,TRBJ2-2,CASSSDRPNTGELFF
TRBV18,TRBJ2-1,CASSPPGLSTGQFF
TRBV29-1,TRBJ2-7,CSVAAGGPYEQYF
TRBV6-2/TRBV6-3,TRBJ2-7,CASTESSYEQYF
TRBV7-6,TRBJ2-3,CASSQTSGTGGTDTQYF
TRBV20-1,TRBJ2-6,CSAPSGANVLTF
TRBV7-2,TRBJ2-1,CASSLEPEDEQFF
TRBV7-2,TRBJ2-5,CASSFAGKTQYF
TRBV7-9,TRBJ1-1,CASSFTGFVLGAEAFF
TRBV5-5,TRBJ2-7,CASGPTGLRYEQYF
TRBV28,TRBJ2-3,CASTPFGQVTDTQYF
TRBV6-2/TRBV6-3,TRBJ2-3,CASSYGVTSTDTQYF
TRBV5-4,TRBJ2-1,CASTPSGSYNEQFF